Included here is one TCR beta chain sequence, with context. The antigen is undetermined. TCRdb's table, derived via immunoSEQ multiplex PCR, lists solely in-frame clones and lacks some. This repertoire shows tens of thousands of clones, about 90% found once; its top ten account for 3.1%. CDR1 is KGHDR, CDR2 SFDVKD, per germline. The V and J ends lost 10 bases and 2 bases respectively, with 19 bases between them. The length of the CDR3 is 16 residues. Second-dose groups at about 4 or about 12 weeks were pooled. This entry comes from a study of T cell responses to AZD1222 COVID-19 vaccine. Findings and caveats of the study: Reports indicate that nearly half of spike-specific TCRs are directed at unmutated variant regions. Sampled repertoires all dated from after the peak T cell response. Clonal diversity was possibly underestimated, and the donors were mostly white British, with more females.

V gene TRBV24-1 combines with J gene TRBJ2-2; D perhaps matches TRBD2 (7 bases). The sequences come from peripheral blood, collected 28 days after the second AZD1222 dose. The sequence came from an adult who received the AZD1222 COVID-19 vaccine. The CDR3 loop reads CATHLGGAPNTGELFF. DNA of the CDR3: TGTGCCACTCATTTGGGGGGGGCACCCAACACCGGGGAGCTGTTTTTT.